The T cell receptor (beta chain) described here comes from a study of blood T cell repertoires in COVID-19. CDR3 length equals 13 residues. Trimming took 6 bases from V and 2 from J, leaving 11 bases between them. CDR1 is KGHSH and CDR2 is LQKENI in the germline V gene. This clone was seen only a few times. Generated by immunoSEQ multiplex PCR, the TCRdb table keeps only in-frame clones and is missing some. In the table there are about 230,000 clones, roughly 80% of which are singletons. This TCR was sampled from an elderly woman with acute or convalescent COVID-19. V gene TRBV18 combines with J gene TRBJ2-7; D may be TRBD2 (6 bases). Sequencing input: peripheral blood. In DNA form, the CDR3 reads TGTGCCAGCTCCGAGACTAGAGCCTACGAGCAGTACTTC. Amino acids: CASSETRAYEQYF. Complete variable domain (other parts from reference TRBV18 and TRBJ2-7): NAGVMQNPRHLVRRRGQEARLRCSPMKGHSHVYWYRQLPEEGLKFMVYLQKENIIDESGMPKERFSAEFPKEGPSILRIQQVVRGDSAAYFCASSETRAYEQYFGPGTRLTVT.